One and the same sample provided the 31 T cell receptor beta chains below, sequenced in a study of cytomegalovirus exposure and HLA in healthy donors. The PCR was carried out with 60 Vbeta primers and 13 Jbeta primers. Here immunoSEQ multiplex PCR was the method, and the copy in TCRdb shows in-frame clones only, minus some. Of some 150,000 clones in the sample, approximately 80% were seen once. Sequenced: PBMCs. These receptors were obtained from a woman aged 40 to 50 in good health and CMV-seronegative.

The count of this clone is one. CDR3 DNA sequence: TGTGCCAGCAGCCAGGGAGGGTTGGAGACCCAGTACTTC. Translating gives CASSQGGLETQYF. This chain links TRBV14 with TRBJ2-5, with TRBD2 identical over 7 bases. The trim removed 3 bases at V and 5 bases at J, leaving 3 bases unmatched. CDR1 and CDR2 from the germline V gene are SGHDN and FVKESK. The CDR3 extends over 13 amino acids.

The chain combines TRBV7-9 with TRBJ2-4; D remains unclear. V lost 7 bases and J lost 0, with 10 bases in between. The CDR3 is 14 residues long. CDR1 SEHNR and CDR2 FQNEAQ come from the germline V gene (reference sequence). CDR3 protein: CASTAATAKNIQYF. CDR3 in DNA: TGTGCCAGCACCGCGGCAACAGCCAAAAACATTCAGTACTTC.

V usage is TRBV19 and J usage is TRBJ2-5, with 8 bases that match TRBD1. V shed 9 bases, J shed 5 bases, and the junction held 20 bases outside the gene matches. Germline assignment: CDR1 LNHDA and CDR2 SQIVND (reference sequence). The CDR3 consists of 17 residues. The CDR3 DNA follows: TGTGCCAGCCAACACTCCTCGGCAGGGGGCGCGTGGGAGACCCAGTACTTC. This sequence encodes CASQHSSAGGAWETQYF.

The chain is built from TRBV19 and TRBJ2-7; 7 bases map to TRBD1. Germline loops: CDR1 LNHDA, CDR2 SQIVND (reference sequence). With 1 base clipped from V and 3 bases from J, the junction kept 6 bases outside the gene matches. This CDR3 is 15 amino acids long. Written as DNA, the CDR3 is TGTGCCAGTAGTATAGGTTCTCGACAGGGCTACGAGCAGTACTTC. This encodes CASSIGSRQGYEQYF.

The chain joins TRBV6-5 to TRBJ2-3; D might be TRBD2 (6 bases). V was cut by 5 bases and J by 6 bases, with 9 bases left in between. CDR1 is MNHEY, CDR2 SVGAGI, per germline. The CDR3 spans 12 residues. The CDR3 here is CASSGGWDTQYF. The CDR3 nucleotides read TGTGCCAGCAGTGGGGGGTGGGATACGCAGTATTTT.

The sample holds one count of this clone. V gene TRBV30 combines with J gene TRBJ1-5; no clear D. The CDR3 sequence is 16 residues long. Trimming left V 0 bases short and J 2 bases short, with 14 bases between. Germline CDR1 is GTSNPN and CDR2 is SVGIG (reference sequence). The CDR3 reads CAWSVLDPQGNQPQHF. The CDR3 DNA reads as TGTGCCTGGAGTGTACTAGACCCTCAGGGCAATCAGCCCCAGCATTTT.

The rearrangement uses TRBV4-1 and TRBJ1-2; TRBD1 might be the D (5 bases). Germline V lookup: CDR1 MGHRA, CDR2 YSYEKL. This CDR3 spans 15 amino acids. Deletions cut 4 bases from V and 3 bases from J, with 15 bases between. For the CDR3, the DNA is TGCGCCAGCAGCCCCGGCCAGGGCCCCGACTATGGCTACACCTTC. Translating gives CASSPGQGPDYGYTF.

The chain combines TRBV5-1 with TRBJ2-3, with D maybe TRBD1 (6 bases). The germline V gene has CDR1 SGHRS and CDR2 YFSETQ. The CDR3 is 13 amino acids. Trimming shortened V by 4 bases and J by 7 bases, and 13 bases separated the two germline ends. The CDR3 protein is CASSGRQENTQYF. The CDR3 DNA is TGCGCCAGCAGCGGGAGACAGGAGAATACGCAGTATTTT.

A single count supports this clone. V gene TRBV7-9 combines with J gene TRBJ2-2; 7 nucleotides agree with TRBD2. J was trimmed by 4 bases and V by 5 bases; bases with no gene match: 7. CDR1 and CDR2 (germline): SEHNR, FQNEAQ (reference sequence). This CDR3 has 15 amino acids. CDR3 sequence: CASSLASGGTGELFF. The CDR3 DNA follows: TGTGCCAGCAGCCTCGCGTCGGGGGGCACCGGGGAGCTGTTTTTT.

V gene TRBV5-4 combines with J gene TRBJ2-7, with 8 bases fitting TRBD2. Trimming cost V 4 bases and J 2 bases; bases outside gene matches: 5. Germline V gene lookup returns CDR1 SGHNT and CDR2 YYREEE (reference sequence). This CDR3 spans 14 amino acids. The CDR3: CASSPRLAPYEQYF. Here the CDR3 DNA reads TGTGCCAGCAGCCCACGACTAGCGCCCTACGAGCAGTACTTC.

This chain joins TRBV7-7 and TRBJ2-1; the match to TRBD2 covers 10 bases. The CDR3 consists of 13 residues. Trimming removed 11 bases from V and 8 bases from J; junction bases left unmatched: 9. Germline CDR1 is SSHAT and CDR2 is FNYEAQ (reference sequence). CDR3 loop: CAVGSSGGYEQFF. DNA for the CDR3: TGTGCCGTCGGGTCTAGCGGGGGATATGAGCAGTTCTTC.

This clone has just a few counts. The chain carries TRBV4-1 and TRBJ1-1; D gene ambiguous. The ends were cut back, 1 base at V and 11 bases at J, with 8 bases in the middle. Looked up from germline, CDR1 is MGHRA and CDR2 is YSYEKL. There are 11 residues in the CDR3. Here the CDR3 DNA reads TGCGCCAGCAGCCAAGCATTTCAGGCTTTCTTT. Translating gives CASSQAFQAFF.

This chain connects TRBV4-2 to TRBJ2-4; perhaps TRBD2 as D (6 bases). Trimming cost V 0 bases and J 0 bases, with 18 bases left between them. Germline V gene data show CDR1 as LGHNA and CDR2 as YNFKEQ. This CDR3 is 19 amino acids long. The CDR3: CASSQEDGLPGLAKNIQYF. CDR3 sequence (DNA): TGTGCCAGCAGCCAAGAGGACGGGCTACCGGGACTAGCCAAAAACATTCAGTACTTC.

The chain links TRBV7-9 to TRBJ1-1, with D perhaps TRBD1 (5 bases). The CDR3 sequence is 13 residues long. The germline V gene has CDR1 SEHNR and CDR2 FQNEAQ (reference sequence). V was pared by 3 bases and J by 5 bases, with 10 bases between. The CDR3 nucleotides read TGTGCCAGCAGCTTGTCGGGGGTAACTGAAGCTTTCTTT. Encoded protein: CASSLSGVTEAFF.

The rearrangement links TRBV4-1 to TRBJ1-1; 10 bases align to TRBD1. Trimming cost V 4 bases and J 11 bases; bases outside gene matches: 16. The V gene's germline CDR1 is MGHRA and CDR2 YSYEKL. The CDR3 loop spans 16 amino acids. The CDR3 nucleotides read TGCGCCAGCAGCCCAAATGACAGGGGGCGAGTGGGATTCGCTTTCTTT. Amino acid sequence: CASSPNDRGRVGFAFF.

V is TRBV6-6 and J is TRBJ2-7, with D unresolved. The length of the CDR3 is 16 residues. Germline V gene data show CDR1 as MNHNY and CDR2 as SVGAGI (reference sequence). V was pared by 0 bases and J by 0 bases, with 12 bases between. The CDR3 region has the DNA TGTGCCAGCAGTTACTCGGGCAGGTCGTACTCCTACGAGCAGTACTTC. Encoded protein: CASSYSGRSYSYEQYF.

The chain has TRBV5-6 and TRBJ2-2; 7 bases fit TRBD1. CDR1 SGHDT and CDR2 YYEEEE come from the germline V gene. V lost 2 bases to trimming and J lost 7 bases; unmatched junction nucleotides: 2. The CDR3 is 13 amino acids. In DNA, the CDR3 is TGTGCCAGCAGCTTTTCAGGGGGCGGGGAGCTGTTTTTT. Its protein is CASSFSGGGELFF.

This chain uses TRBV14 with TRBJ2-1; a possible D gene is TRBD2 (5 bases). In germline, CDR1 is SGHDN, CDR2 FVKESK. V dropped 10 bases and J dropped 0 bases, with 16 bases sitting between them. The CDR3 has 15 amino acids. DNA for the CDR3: TGTGCCATCGCGAGGGCGGTTAGCTCCTACAATGAGCAGTTCTTC. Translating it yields CAIARAVSSYNEQFF.

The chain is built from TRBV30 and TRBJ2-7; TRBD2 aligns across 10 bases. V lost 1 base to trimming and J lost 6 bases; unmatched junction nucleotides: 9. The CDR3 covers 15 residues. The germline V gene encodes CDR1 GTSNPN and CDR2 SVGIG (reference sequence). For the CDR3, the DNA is TGTGCCTGGAGTGGAGGAGCGGGGGGGCCGGGCGAGCAGTACTTC. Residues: CAWSGGAGGPGEQYF.

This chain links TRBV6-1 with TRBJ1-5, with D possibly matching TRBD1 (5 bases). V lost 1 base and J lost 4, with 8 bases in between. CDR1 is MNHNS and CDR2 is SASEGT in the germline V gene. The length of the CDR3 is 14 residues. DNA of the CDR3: TGTGCCAGCAGTGAAGGACAGCCTAATCAGCCCCAGCATTTT. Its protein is CASSEGQPNQPQHF.

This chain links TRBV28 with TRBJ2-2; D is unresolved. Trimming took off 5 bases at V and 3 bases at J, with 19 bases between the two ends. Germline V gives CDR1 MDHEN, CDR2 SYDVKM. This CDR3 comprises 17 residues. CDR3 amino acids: CASSPYKTARDTGELFF. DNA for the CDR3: TGTGCCAGCAGTCCGTATAAGACTGCACGCGACACCGGGGAGCTGTTTTTT.

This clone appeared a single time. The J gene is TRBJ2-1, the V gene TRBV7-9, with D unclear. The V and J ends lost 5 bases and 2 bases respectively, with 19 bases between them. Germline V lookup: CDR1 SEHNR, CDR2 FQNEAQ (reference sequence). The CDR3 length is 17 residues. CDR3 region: CASSVRLVSVTYNEQFF. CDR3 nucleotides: TGTGCCAGCAGCGTACGGTTGGTATCTGTTACCTACAATGAGCAGTTCTTC.

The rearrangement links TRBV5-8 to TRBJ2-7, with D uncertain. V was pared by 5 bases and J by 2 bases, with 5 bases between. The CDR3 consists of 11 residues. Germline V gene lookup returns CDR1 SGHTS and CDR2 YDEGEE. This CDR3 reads CASSQTYEQYF. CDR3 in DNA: TGTGCCAGCAGTCAGACCTACGAGCAGTACTTC. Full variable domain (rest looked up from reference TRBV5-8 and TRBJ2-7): EAGVTQSPTHLIKTRGQQATLRCSPISGHTSVYWYQQALGLGLQFLLWYDEGEERNRGNFPPRFSGRQFPNYSSELNVNALELEDSALYLCASSQTYEQYFGPGTRLTVT.

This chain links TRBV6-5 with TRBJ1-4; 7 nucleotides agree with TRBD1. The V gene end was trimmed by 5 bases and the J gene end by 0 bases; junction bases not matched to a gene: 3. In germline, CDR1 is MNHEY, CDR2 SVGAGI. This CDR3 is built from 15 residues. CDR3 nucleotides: TGTGCCAGCAGTAAGGGGGCGGCAACTAATGAAAAACTGTTTTTT. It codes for CASSKGAATNEKLFF.

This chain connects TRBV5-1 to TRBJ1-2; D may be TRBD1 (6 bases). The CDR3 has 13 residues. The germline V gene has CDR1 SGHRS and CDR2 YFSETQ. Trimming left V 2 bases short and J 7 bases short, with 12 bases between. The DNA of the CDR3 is TGCGCCAGCAGCTTTATGGGGGCGCTTGGCTACACCTTC. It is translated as CASSFMGALGYTF.

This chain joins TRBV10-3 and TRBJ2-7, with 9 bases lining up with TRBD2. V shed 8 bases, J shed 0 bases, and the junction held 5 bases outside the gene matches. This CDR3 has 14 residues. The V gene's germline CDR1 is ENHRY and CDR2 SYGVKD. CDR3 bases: TGTGCCATCTGTCTAGCGGGGACCTCCTACGAGCAGTACTTC. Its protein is CAICLAGTSYEQYF.

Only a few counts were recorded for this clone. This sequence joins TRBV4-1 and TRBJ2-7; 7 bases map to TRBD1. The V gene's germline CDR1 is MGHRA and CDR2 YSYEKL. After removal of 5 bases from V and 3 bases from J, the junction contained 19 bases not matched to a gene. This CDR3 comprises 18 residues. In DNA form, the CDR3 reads TGCGCCAGCAGCTTAAGCACGCCACCGAGGGGGCCATACTACGAGCAGTACTTC. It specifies CASSLSTPPRGPYYEQYF.

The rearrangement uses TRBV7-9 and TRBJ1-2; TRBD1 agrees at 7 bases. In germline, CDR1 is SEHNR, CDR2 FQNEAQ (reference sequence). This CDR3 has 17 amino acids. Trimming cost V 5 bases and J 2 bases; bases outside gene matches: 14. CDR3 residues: CASSTPGGGGINYGYTF. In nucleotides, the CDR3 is TGTGCCAGCAGCACTCCCGGAGGAGGGGGCATCAACTATGGCTACACCTTC.

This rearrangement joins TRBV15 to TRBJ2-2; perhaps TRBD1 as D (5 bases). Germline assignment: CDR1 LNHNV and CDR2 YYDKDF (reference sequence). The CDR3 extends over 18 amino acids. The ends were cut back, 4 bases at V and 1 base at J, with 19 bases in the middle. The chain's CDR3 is CATSKSPPTDRNTGELFF. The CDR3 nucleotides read TGTGCCACCAGCAAAAGCCCTCCGACAGACAGGAACACCGGGGAGCTGTTTTTT.

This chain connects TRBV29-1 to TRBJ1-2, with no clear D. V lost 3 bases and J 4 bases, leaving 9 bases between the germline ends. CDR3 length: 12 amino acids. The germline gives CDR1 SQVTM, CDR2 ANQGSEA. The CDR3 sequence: CSVDVGGYGYTF. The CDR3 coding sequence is TGCAGCGTTGATGTCGGCGGCTATGGCTACACCTTC.

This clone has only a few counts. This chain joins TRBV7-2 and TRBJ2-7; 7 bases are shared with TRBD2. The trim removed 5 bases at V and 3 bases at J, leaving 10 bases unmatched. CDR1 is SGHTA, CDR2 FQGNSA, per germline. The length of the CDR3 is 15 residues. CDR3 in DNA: TGTGCCAGCAGCCAACCTGGGGGGGGTGGCTACGAGCAGTACTTC. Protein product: CASSQPGGGGYEQYF.